The rows below give T cell receptor beta chains drawn from one sample of a study of CD8+ T cells in alopecia areata. Sequenced by immunoSEQ multiplex PCR; TCRdb stores in-frame clones only, minus some. The sample includes approximately 220,000 clones, more than 30% of them seen just once. The sample consisted of CD4+ T cells sorted from blood, taken at roughly week 30, from a patient treated with tofacitinib. Source of these receptors: a human donor with alopecia areata. CDR3s leave out the opening cysteine and the closing phenylalanine or tryptophan.

v_call	cdr3_length	j_call	cdr3_aa
TRBV6-6	11	TRBJ1-5	ASSQGENQPQH
TRBV7-2	13	TRBJ2-3	ASSFSSGGSDTQY
TRBV10-3	11	TRBJ2-3	ASGTGQTDTQY
TRBV14	12	TRBJ2-5	ASSQASGRQTQY
TRBV29-1	14	TRBJ2-2	SVDGQTGGRTGELF
TRBV7-6	12	TRBJ1-6	ASSLTPQDSPLH
TRBV2	12	TRBJ1-4	ASSEEGGFGKLF
TRBV19	15	TRBJ2-7	ASNRQCNRDKAYEQY
TRBV6-5	8	TRBJ1-1	ASSKVEAF
TRBV25-1	12	TRBJ2-3	ASSEEGAADTQY
TRBV2	11	TRBJ2-5	ASNRVLGETQY
TRBV5-1	12	TRBJ1-6	ASSPGRTNSPLH
TRBV5-4	11	TRBJ2-1	ASSPSGGAEQF
TRBV5-6	12	TRBJ2-2	ASSLVGPTGELF
TRBV5-1	13	TRBJ1-4	ASSLGDRKFEKLF
TRBV29-1	14	TRBJ2-4	SPRPRQRLAKNIQY
TRBV30	13	TRBJ2-5	AWRRPGTPYETQY
TRBV30	11	TRBJ2-7	AYGSGRAYEQY
TRBV2	13	TRBJ1-1	ASSGFPGGATEAF
TRBV7-9	12	TRBJ1-1	ACSFRDTNTEAF
TRBV16	14	TRBJ1-5	ASSQSGGLVNQPQH
TRBV2	13	TRBJ2-7	ASSGQGRFADEQY
TRBV10-3	12	TRBJ2-7	AISEMGVGYEQY
TRBV30	10	TRBJ1-2	AWRELGYGYT
TRBV2	13	TRBJ1-1	ASSQQGNLNTEAF
TRBV6-5	12	TRBJ2-7	ASSYDRGPYEQY
TRBV27	13	TRBJ1-2	ASSLIGGTNYGYT
TRBV2	13	TRBJ2-3	ASTRSAGGVDTQY
TRBV29-1	11	TRBJ1-4	SVRQILNEKLF
TRBV23-1	12	TRBJ1-1	ASSQGDWNTEAF
TRBV5-1	15	TRBJ1-2	ASSLRPTGESNYGYT
TRBV30	10	TRBJ1-4	AWSVMGEKLF
TRBV4-1	12	TRBJ1-2	ASRAPTVFYGYT
TRBV5-6	13	TRBJ2-7	ASSLSGDLIHEQY
TRBV25-1	15	TRBJ2-7	ASSEAGGGPRSYEQY
TRBV28	9	TRBJ1-1	ASSSNTEAF
TRBV7-9	12	TRBJ1-2	ASSLAGTVYGYT
TRBV7-2	15	TRBJ2-3	ASSLASSGRGLDTQY
TRBV2	13	TRBJ1-4	ASGLGGFASGKLF
TRBV2	12	TRBJ2-3	AGGASGSADTQY
TRBV2	12	TRBJ2-1	ASSEGLGLNEQF
TRBV5-1	13	TRBJ2-7	ASSPRTAASYEQY
TRBV2	16	TRBJ1-5	ASSAGPDTLYSNQPQH
TRBV18	12	TRBJ2-7	ASSLGLAGSEQY
TRBV19	12	TRBJ1-1	ASRDSAMNTEAF
TRBV30	12	TRBJ1-4	AWSVQATNEKLF
TRBV4-1	12	TRBJ1-3	ASSQPLLRDTIY
TRBV11-2	13	TRBJ2-1	ASSLGATGQSEQF
TRBV11-3	12	TRBJ2-1	ASSLDRTVSEQF
TRBV9	16	TRBJ2-3	ASSVNPPGAGARDTQY
TRBV5-1	11	TRBJ2-3	ASRTTSTDTQY
TRBV5-1	10	TRBJ1-2	ASSLEGAGYT
TRBV4-1	14	TRBJ2-5	ASSEAADLGGETQY
TRBV30	14	TRBJ2-3	AWSVRQAYSTDTQY
TRBV15	13	TRBJ1-1	ATSRAGTGGTEAF
TRBV11-2	14	TRBJ2-2	ASSLVVDMNTGELF
TRBV21-1	13	TRBJ2-5	ASSTLTGAEETQY